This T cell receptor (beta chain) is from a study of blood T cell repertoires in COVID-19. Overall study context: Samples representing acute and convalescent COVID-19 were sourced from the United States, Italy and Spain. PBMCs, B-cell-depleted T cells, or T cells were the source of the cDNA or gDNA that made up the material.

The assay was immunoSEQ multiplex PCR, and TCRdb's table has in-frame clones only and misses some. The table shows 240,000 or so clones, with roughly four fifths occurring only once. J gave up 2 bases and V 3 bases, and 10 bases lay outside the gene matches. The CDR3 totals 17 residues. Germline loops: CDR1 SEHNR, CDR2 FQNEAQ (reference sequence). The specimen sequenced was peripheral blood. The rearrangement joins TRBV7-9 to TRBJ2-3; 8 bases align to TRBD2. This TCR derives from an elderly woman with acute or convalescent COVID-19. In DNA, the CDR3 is TGTGCCAGCAGCTTGCGGGCTAGCGGGTACTACACAGATACGCAGTATTTT. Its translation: CASSLRASGYYTDTQYF.